This entry concerns a single T cell receptor beta chain. There is no known antigen for this receptor. The sample holds no much larger clone one base away, and base qualities are not on file. The data belong to a study of cytomegalovirus exposure and HLA in healthy donors listed by TCRdb under 2017. Describing the broader study: In an earlier analysis of 587 of the donors, roughly 300 Gb of sequence data and approximately 100 million unique TCR beta sequences from some 170 million T cells were reported. Along with the roughly 700-subject first cohort, a separate validation cohort of over 90 different subjects was used. High-throughput TCR immunosequencing, statistical association of individual TCRs with disease status, and machine learning were combined to predict cytomegalovirus infection status. Of the roughly 400 genotyped donors, over 65% fell in the genetic ancestry cluster associated with self-reported Caucasian donors. A handful of DR-DQ haplotypes were handled as single units for association and clustering because linkage in the cohort was strong. Both class I and class II loci were covered by HLA typing, at four-digit resolution. In a later analysis, previously published TCR beta repertoires from 500 to 750 donors were re-analyzed and high-resolution HLA genotyping was added so that TCR occurrence patterns could be studied. The number of typed donors differed by locus: roughly 629-640 for A, B, C, DRB1 and DQB1; some 500 for DQA1; some 610 for DPA1; and some 470 for DPB1. In an earlier analysis of around 540 of the donors, high-throughput TCR beta sequencing was used to judge whether each TCR beta V gene segment behaved as functional or pseudogenic. Donor age, sex, ethnicity and CMV serostatus were collected together with the repertoire data. Rather than using new phenotypic data, the later analysis identified candidate immune exposures from TCR beta sequences and from how often those sequences occurred across donors. The study profiled the T cell repertoires of under 850 subjects by immunosequencing and related them to cytomegalovirus serostatus. All discovery cohort repertoires had been generated on a single sequencing platform. A later genetic analysis took genome-wide SNP genotypes for 398 of the 666 donors and used that subset as a discovery cohort. The aim of the study was to test whether cataloging public T cell receptors could identify signatures of past pathogen exposure. Among a few hundred genotyped donors of the cohort, an average of about 240,000 unique TCR beta nucleotide sequences were sequenced per donor, about a sixth of them non-productive. An early release that covered more than 550 HLA-typed donors contained about 300 gigabases of sequencing data and around 85 million unique TCR sequences. Results and caveats for the whole study, not just this receptor: The earlier analysis of approximately 560 of the donors excluded approximately 17 rarely observed V segments, including chromosome 9 orphons, because counts were too low. Specific HLA alleles were associated with 18,000 or so TCR beta sequences at a false discovery rate of 0.05 in a later analysis. Only TCR beta chains were sequenced in this cohort, and the absence of alpha or paired-chain data limited detectable features. Compared with the roughly 670-donor mean, donors in an Asian-associated ancestry cluster had fewer N-insertions in productive TCRs, according to a later genetic analysis. The classifier was reported to diagnose cytomegalovirus status with high specificity and sensitivity in both the original and validation cohorts. Compared with equally common non-associated chains, HLA-associated TCR beta chains in a later analysis were more clonally expanded and had lower generation probabilities. According to the authors, the approach could potentially be generalized to other disease states and immunological phenotypes. In an earlier analysis of about 540 of the donors, most TCR beta V segments were observed in productive rearrangements about 90% or about 30% of the time, broadly matching IMGT annotations. While some public TCRs were present in many individuals, most TCR sequences turned up only very rarely across donors. Assigning TCR associations to individual alleles was difficult when HLA alleles, especially DR and DQ, strongly co-occurred. In a later analysis, most CMV-associated TCR beta chains were found to appear HLA-restricted, with HLA associations seemingly driven largely by CMV exposure. A further reported finding was that TCR beta sequences accurately predicted the HLA-A and HLA-B alleles for most subjects in the first cohort. Several of the top co-occurrence clusters appeared to be linked to parvovirus B19, influenza, CMV and Epstein-Barr virus, according to a later analysis. In vitro tests confirmed that a few of the cytomegalovirus-associated TCR beta chains recognize cytomegalovirus antigens. A group of highly shared sequence variants was considered likely to be a technical artifact of the sequencing pipeline. Linkage disequilibrium might explain the correlated functional status among segregating V segments, but an unknown experimental factor could not be ruled out. V-gene and J-gene trimming of TCR beta chains was associated with a missense DCLRE1C variant in a later genetic analysis, and the association was replicated in an independent cohort. Because HLA typing was missing for some donors at each locus, association tests included only the typed subset. A later analysis found that TCR association rates varied across HLA loci, with DRB1 alleles showing the most associated TCRs and HLA-C alleles the fewest. Some IMGT-functional V segments, including TRBV6-2 and TRBV6-3, could not be told apart with the 87-base-pair reads, so those segments were excluded. A total of about 150 TCR beta chains were listed by the study as associated with cytomegalovirus. CMV serostatus was the only immune exposure information available for the cohort. Sequencing depth was assumed to be roughly uniform across donors in the presence/absence analyses, though that assumption may not hold.

CDR1 and CDR2 (LNHDA, SQIVND) derive from the germline V gene (reference sequence). The CDR3 starts with the cysteine, ends with the phenylalanine, and has 14 residues. The retained sequence is limited to the CDR3, 42 bases, with the frame set at the first base. The cohort consisted of approximately 690 healthy bone marrow donors. At the time of sampling, every cohort member was nominally healthy, though immune exposures that went unrecorded were likely present. Of the 670 or so cohort members, 289 had positive CMV serostatus and 352 had negative CMV serostatus, and CMV serostatus was not recorded for the donor. A peripheral blood sample was collected from each donor, and TCR beta sequencing was performed on peripheral blood mononuclear cells. The Qiagen DNeasy Blood Extraction Kit was used to extract genomic DNA from the blood cell samples. Receptor libraries were prepared by the immunoSEQ multiplex PCR assay. The multiplex PCR relied on a mix of 60 forward primers for TCR Vbeta segments and 13 reverse primers for TCR Jbeta segments. The CDR3 region of rearranged TCR beta genes was amplified from genomic DNA by a multiplex PCR assay. The amplified TCR beta libraries were sequenced on the Illumina HiSeq System as 87-base-pair reads. The authors' analysis ran thus. A later analysis counted about 80 million unique TCR beta chains across the 690 or so repertoires, and about 10 million of these chains were shared by at least two donors. To remove PCR and sequencing errors, raw reads were error-corrected and collapsed into unique sequences using a nearest-neighbor algorithm that merged closely related sequences. Alignment of CDR3 sequences to IMGT reference sequences was used to assign V, D and J gene segments. For a sequence to be retained, at least a six-nucleotide match to both a V gene segment and a J gene segment was required. A rearrangement counted as productive if the CDR3 had no stop codons and remained in frame with V and J, and every other rearrangement counted as non-productive. CDR3 was defined by IMGT convention, running from the second conserved V-encoded cysteine to the conserved J-encoded phenylalanine. Sequences without an unambiguous match to a single V gene segment were excluded from the earlier analysis of 500 to 700 of the donors. In an earlier analysis of 587 of the donors, a V segment was called functional when productive rearrangements were above 56.7%, and segregating when the standard deviation between donors exceeded 5%. To diagnose cytomegalovirus status from the catalog of TCR beta chain sequences, a statistical classification framework was built. In a later analysis, TCR nucleotide sequences were compared against IMGT/GENE-DB human TR gene sequences so that V and J genes could be assigned. In a later analysis, CDR3 sequences and most-parsimonious VDJ recombination scenarios were assigned using the TCRdist pipeline. In a later analysis, each TCR beta chain was defined by its CDR3 amino acid sequence together with its V-gene family, and reads without a unique V-gene family were excluded. In a later analysis, fewer than 600 highly shared, low-generation-probability nucleotide sequences were removed to address suspected cross-contamination and a sequencing artifact. In a later analysis, a clonal expansion index for each public chain was calculated from normalized within-repertoire ranks of inferred template counts. Generation probabilities in a later analysis came from a VDJ recombination model fitted to out-of-frame rearrangements, and those results were checked against IGoR. In a later analysis, hypergeometric tests were used to score TCR-TCR, TCR-HLA and TCR-CMV co-occurrence, with a repertoire-size bias correction applied to TCR pairs. To estimate false discovery rates, a later analysis permuted the HLA or CMV assignments 20 times. In a later analysis, co-occurring TCRs were grouped using DBSCAN, with TCRdist sequence similarity added in when clustering inside HLA-allele-positive subsets. Repertoires with fewer than 30,000 or more than 120,000 public chains were left out of co-occurrence clustering, as were a handful of repertoires with anomalous nucleotide sharing. TCRdb mirrors the immuneACCESS table, restricted to in-frame sequences. Some clones are absent from its copies; in checked studies, under half trace to an unresolved V gene, and the reason for the others is unknown. The V and J calls and clone size come from that table; D and trimming were worked out from the DNA. A total of roughly 130,000 clones appear in this sample, 80% of them only once. Approximately 1% of the sample rests with the top ten.

The rearrangement joined TRBV19 to TRBJ1-5; the D gene cannot be named for sure. Material: PBMCs. The sequence derives from a human donor in good health. Here the CDR3 is given as CAVDGLALGQPQHF. The DNA sequence is as follows: TGTGCTGTCGATGGCCTAGCCCTAGGTCAGCCCCAGCATTTT.